Shown below are 5 T cell receptor beta chains from a single sample sequenced in a study of PD-1 blockade in mismatch repair-deficient tumors. Assay used: immunoSEQ multiplex PCR; TCRdb lists only in-frame clones, some missing. This table holds 120,000 or so clones, more than 85% found once. This sample comprised peripheral blood, obtained 44 weeks after starting pembrolizumab. The receptors were sampled from an adult with mismatch repair-deficient cancer.

V is TRBV7-2 and J is TRBJ2-1; D could derive from TRBD1 or TRBD2 (5 bases each). The CDR3 consists of 10 residues. V shed 4 bases and J shed 11 bases, with 6 bases lying between them. CDR1 and CDR2 from the germline V gene are SGHTA and FQGNSA. CDR3 amino acids: CASSWGKQFF. The CDR3 bases are TGTGCCAGCAGCTGGGGGAAGCAGTTCTTC. The full variable domain, its missing parts supplied by reference TRBV7-2 and TRBJ2-1, is GAGVSQSPSNKVTEKGKDVELRCDPISGHTALYWYRQSLGQGLEFLIYFQGNSAPDKSGLPSDRFSAERTGGSVSTLTIQRTQQEDSAVYLCASSWGKQFFGPGTRLTVL.

J is TRBJ2-7 and V is TRBV7-8; perhaps D is TRBD1 or TRBD2 (5 bases each). V lost 5 bases to trimming and J lost 7 bases, with 21 bases between them. The CDR3 runs 15 residues. CDR1 is SGHVS, CDR2 FQNEAQ, per germline. The CDR3 DNA reads TGTGCCAGCAGCCTGGGCAGTTTGCCTTGGGGGGAGCAGTACTTC. The encoded protein is CASSLGSLPWGEQYF.

The chain recombines TRBV10-3 with TRBJ2-7; TRBD2 matches 9 bases. The ends lost 5 bases at V and 2 bases at J; junction bases unmatched: 10. The CDR3 consists of 16 residues. The V gene's germline CDR1 is ENHRY and CDR2 SYGVKD. The CDR3, as DNA: TGTGCCATCAGTCAAGGGCTAGCGGGAACCGCCTACGAGCAGTACTTC. As protein: CAISQGLAGTAYEQYF.

The chain combines TRBV6-5 with TRBJ1-5, with D hard to call. This CDR3 spans 13 amino acids. The germline gives CDR1 MNHEY, CDR2 SVGAGI. V was trimmed by 2 bases and J by 4 bases, leaving 6 bases between them. The CDR3 here is CASSYNSNQPQHF. CDR3 nucleotides: TGTGCCAGCAGTTACAACAGTAATCAGCCCCAGCATTTT.

The J gene is TRBJ2-7, the V gene TRBV19; possibly TRBD1 for D (6 bases). Germline values: CDR1 LNHDA, CDR2 SQIVND (reference sequence). V lost 0 bases and J lost 3, with 6 bases in between. The CDR3 covers 13 residues. CDR3 bases: TGTGCCAGTAGTATAGAACAGGGCTACGAGCAGTACTTC. It translates to CASSIEQGYEQYF.